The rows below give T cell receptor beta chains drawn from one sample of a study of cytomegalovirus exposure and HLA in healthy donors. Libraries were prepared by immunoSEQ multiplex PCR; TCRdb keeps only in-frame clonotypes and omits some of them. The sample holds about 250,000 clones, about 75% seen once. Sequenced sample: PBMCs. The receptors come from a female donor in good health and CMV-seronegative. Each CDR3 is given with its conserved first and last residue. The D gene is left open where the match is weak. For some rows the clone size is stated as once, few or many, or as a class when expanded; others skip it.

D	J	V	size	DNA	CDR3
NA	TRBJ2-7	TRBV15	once	TGTGCCACCAGCAGAGTCGGGGGATCCGGGACCAGCTACGAGCAGTACTTC	CATSRVGGSGTSYEQYF
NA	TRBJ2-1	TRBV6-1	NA	TGTGCCAGCAGTGAACAGGCAGCCTACAATGAGCAGTTCTTC	CASSEQAAYNEQFF
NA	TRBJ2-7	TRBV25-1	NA	TGTGCCAGCAGTGGGGGAGCCTACGAGCAGTACTTC	CASSGGAYEQYF
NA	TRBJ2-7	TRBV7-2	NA	TGTGCCAGCAGCTCGCGGGGGACTGGGGGCGTCGAGCAGTACTTC	CASSSRGTGGVEQYF
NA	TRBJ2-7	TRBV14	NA	TGTGCCAGCAGCCAAAACCAGGACAAGACCTACGAGCAGTACTTC	CASSQNQDKTYEQYF
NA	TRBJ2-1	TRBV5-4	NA	TGTGCCAGCAGCCCACGCGGTGATGAGCAGTTCTTC	CASSPRGDEQFF
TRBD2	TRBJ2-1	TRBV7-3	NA	TGTGCCAGCAGCTCCCGCGGGGGAATTATGGGTTATGAGCAGTTCTTC	CASSSRGGIMGYEQFF
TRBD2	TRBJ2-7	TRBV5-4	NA	TGTGCCAGCAGTTCCGGGACTACCTTTTACGAGCAGTACTTC	CASSSGTTFYEQYF
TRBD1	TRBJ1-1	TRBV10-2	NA	TGCGCCAGCAGTGAGGGACAGGGGAACACTGAAGCTTTCTTT	CASSEGQGNTEAFF
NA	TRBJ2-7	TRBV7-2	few	TGTGCCAGCAGCCGTTCGCGGGTCCCCTACGAGCAGTACTTC	CASSRSRVPYEQYF
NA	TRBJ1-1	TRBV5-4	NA	TGTGCCAGCAGCTTGGCCGTCAGGGGCGGGACTGAAGCTTTCTTT	CASSLAVRGGTEAFF
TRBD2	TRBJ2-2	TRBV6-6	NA	TGTGCCAGCGTAGCGGGTGAGAACACCGGGGAGCTGTTTTTT	CASVAGENTGELFF
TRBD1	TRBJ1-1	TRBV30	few	TGTGCCTGTTACAGGGGCATGAACACTGAAGCTTTCTTT	CACYRGMNTEAFF
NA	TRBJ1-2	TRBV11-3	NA	TGTGCCAGCAGCTTTGACGGGGGTGAGGGCTACACCTTC	CASSFDGGEGYTF
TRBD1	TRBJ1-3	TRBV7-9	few	TGTGCCAGCAGCTTATCAGAGGACAGGGGGAACACCATATATTTT	CASSLSEDRGNTIYF
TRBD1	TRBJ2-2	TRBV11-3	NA	TGTGCCAGCAGCTTTCGGACAGGGGGCACCGGGGAGCTGTTTTTT	CASSFRTGGTGELFF
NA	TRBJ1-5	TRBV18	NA	TGTGCCAGCTCTTCAGGCAATCAGCCCCAGCATTTT	CASSSGNQPQHF
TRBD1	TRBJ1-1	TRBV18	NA	TGTGCCAGCTCACCCGGGACAGGAGTTGAAGCTTTCTTT	CASSPGTGVEAFF
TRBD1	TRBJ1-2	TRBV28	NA	TGTGCCAGCAGTTTGGTATTACAGGGGGCGGATGGCTACACCTTC	CASSLVLQGADGYTF
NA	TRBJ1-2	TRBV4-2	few	TGTGCCAGCAGCCAAGACCGACTTAACTATGGCTACACCTTC	CASSQDRLNYGYTF
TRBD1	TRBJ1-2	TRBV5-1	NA	TGCGCCAGCATGAATACCAGGACAGGTGCTAACTATGGCTACACCTTC	CASMNTRTGANYGYTF
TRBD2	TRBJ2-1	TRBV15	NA	TGTGCCACCAGCAGAGGGGCGCGGGAGGGCCTTCGGGCACACAATGAGCAGTTCTTC	CATSRGAREGLRAHNEQFF
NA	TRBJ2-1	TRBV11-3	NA	TGTGCCAGCAGCTTAGGACGCTGGGCACAGGATGAGCAGTTCTTC	CASSLGRWAQDEQFF
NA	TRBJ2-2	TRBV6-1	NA	TGTGCCAGCAGTCAGGGGACAAACACCGGGGAGCTGTTTTTT	CASSQGTNTGELFF
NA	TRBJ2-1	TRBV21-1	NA	TGTGCCAGCAGCAAAGTGGAGGCTAGCGGGTACTACAATGAGCAGTTCTTC	CASSKVEASGYYNEQFF
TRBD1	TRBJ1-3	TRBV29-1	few	TGCAGCGTTGAACGGACAGGGGCTGGAAACACCATATATTTT	CSVERTGAGNTIYF
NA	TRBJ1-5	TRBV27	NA	TGTGCCAGCAGTTTAAGACTAGGCCCCAATCAGCCCCAGCATTTT	CASSLRLGPNQPQHF
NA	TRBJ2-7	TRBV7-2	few	TGTGCCAGCAGCTTTGAAATGGGCAGGGGTACCTACGAGCAGTACTTC	CASSFEMGRGTYEQYF
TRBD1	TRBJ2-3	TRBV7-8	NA	TGTGCCAGCAGCCCCCCCGGGACAGGAGCAGATACGCAGTATTTT	CASSPPGTGADTQYF
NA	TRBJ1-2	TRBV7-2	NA	TGTGCCAGCAGCTTAAACAGGGTGTCGGGCTATGGCTACACCTTC	CASSLNRVSGYGYTF
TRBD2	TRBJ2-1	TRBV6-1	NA	TGTGCCAGCAGTATCGGACTAGATAATGAGCAGTTCTTC	CASSIGLDNEQFF
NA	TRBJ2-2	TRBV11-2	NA	TGTGCCGCGGGGTCCGGGGAGCTGTTTTTT	CAAGSGELFF
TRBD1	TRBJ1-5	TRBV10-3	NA	TGTGCCATCAGTGAGTCGTATCGGCCAGGGGGCCAGCCCCAGCATTTT	CAISESYRPGGQPQHF
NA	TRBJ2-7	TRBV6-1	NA	TGTGCCAGCAGCCGGGAATCTTTAATCTACGAGCAGTACTTC	CASSRESLIYEQYF
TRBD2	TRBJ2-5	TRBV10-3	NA	TGTGCCATCAGCGGGACTAGCGGGAGGGAGACCCAGTACTTC	CAISGTSGRETQYF
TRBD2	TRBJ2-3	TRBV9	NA	TGTGCCAGCAGCCGGGGGGGGACCACGAAGAGCACAGATACGCAGTATTTT	CASSRGGTTKSTDTQYF